These 23 T cell receptor beta chains came from one sample sequenced in a study of identical twins. MiXCR, applied by TCRdb to the 5' RACE reads, yields one record per CDR3 protein. Found here are some 190,000 distinct CDR3 sequences, more than 15% of them singletons; the top ten hold 40%. These records were also assigned to another study, of T cells expressing NK-cell markers.

Sequencing was done on a sample of CD8+ T cells sorted from blood. Receptors originate from a woman aged 18-29 years in good health.

The rearrangement links TRBV20-1 to TRBJ2-3, with TRBD2 matching 10 bases. This CDR3 spans 16 amino acids. Germline CDR1 is DFQATT and CDR2 is SNEGSKA (reference sequence). Trimming cost V 1 base and J 5 bases; bases outside gene matches: 9. CDR3 amino acids: CSARVMASGRIDTQYF. DNA for the CDR3: TGCAGTGCTAGAGTAATGGCTAGCGGGAGAATAGATACGCAGTATTTT.

V is TRBV20-1 and J is TRBJ2-1, with 7 bases that match TRBD2. Germline V gene data show CDR1 as DFQATT and CDR2 as SNEGSKA (reference sequence). CDR3 size: 15 residues. V lost 6 bases and J lost 0; bases outside the gene matches: 8. The CDR3 region has the DNA TGCAGTGCGGAGGGCTGGGGGGGCTCCTACAATGAGCAGTTCTTC. Translation gives CSAEGWGGSYNEQFF.

The V and J genes are TRBV4-3 and TRBJ2-4, with D unresolved. Germline V lookup: CDR1 LGHNA, CDR2 YSLEER. This CDR3 has 13 residues. Trimming removed 5 bases from V and 8 bases from J, with 13 bases in between. The CDR3 region is CASSAASGDIQYF. The CDR3 DNA sequence: TGCGCCAGCAGCGCGGCTTCCGGAGACATTCAGTACTTC.

The CDR3 loop reads CASSFLVAGGSYEQYF. DNA for the CDR3: TGTGCCAGCAGTTTCCTCGTAGCGGGGGGATCCTACGAGCAGTACTTC. The chain has TRBV27 and TRBJ2-7; 10 bases map to TRBD2. Germline assignment: CDR1 MNHEY and CDR2 SMNVEV (reference sequence). There are 16 residues in the CDR3. After removal of 3 bases from V and 1 base from J, the junction contained 6 bases not matched to a gene.

CDR3 protein: CASSVRQGIITGELFF. For the CDR3, the DNA is TGTGCCAGCAGCGTTCGACAGGGAATAATCACCGGGGAGCTGTTTTTT. The chain links TRBV9 to TRBJ2-2, with TRBD1 matching 7 bases. In germline, CDR1 is SGDLS, CDR2 YYNGEE. CDR3 size: 16 residues. V gave up 2 bases and J gave up 4 bases; unmatched junction bases: 8.

This clonotype occurred many times. This chain links TRBV20-1 with TRBJ2-1; 9 nucleotides match TRBD2. Germline V CDR1 and CDR2: DFQATT, SNEGSKA (reference sequence). The CDR3 extends over 14 amino acids. Trimming took 5 bases from V and 5 from J; bases not matched to a gene: 7. CDR3: CSAGLAGDHNEQFF. Written as DNA, the CDR3 is TGCAGTGCTGGATTAGCGGGAGACCACAATGAGCAGTTCTTC.

Many counts were recorded for this clonotype. V usage is TRBV5-1 and J usage is TRBJ2-7; 8 bases align to TRBD1. In germline, CDR1 is SGHRS, CDR2 YFSETQ. This CDR3 has 14 residues. With 2 bases clipped from V and 5 bases from J, the junction kept 6 bases outside the gene matches. This CDR3 is CASSFPRTGHEQYF. The DNA of the CDR3 is TGCGCCAGCAGCTTTCCACGGACAGGGCACGAGCAGTACTTC. Full variable domain (rest looked up from reference TRBV5-1 and TRBJ2-7): KAGVTQTPRYLIKTRGQQVTLSCSPISGHRSVSWYQQTPGQGLQFLFEYFSETQRNKGNFPGRFSGRQFSNSRSEMNVSTLELGDSALYLCASSFPRTGHEQYFGPGTRLTVT.

The V gene is TRBV7-8, the J gene TRBJ2-1; D not certain. CDR3 length equals 15 residues. Trimming took 5 bases from V and 7 from J, leaving 18 bases between them. CDR1 and CDR2 (germline): SGHVS, FQNEAQ. The DNA for the CDR3 is TGTGCCAGCAGCCAATTCCAGCGTGCGTGGAATGAGCAGTTCTTC. Its translation is CASSQFQRAWNEQFF.

This chain connects TRBV3-1 to TRBJ2-3; D is uncertain. The CDR3 has 14 residues. The germline V gene encodes CDR1 LGHDT and CDR2 YNNKEL (reference sequence). Trimming removed 2 bases at V and 2 bases at J, with 8 bases between. The CDR3: CASSQQLTTDTQYF. CDR3 coding DNA: TGTGCCAGCAGCCAACAGCTCACCACAGATACGCAGTATTTT.

The CDR3 DNA is TGTGCCAGCAGCCAAGATGAGGCGGGTCTTTCCTACGAGCAGTACTTC. Translated: CASSQDEAGLSYEQYF. V is TRBV14 and J is TRBJ2-7; tentatively, D is TRBD2 (5 bases). Germline lookup yields CDR1 SGHDN and CDR2 FVKESK. CDR3 length: 16 amino acids. With 0 bases removed from V and 1 base from J, the gap between germline ends came to 13 bases.

This clonotype was found many times. This chain connects TRBV18 to TRBJ2-7, with D possibly TRBD2 on 5 matching bases. V was shortened by 3 bases and J by 2 bases, with 11 bases between the two germline ends. This CDR3 contains 14 residues. The germline V gene has CDR1 KGHSH and CDR2 LQKENI. CDR3 region: CASSPSGSPYEQYF. The CDR3 coding sequence is TGTGCCAGCTCACCTAGTGGGAGCCCCTACGAGCAGTACTTC.

This clonotype was recorded a few times. J is TRBJ2-3 and V is TRBV5-5; 9 nucleotides match TRBD1. Germline V gene data show CDR1 as SGHKS and CDR2 as YYEKEE (reference sequence). This CDR3 is 16 amino acids long. V was clipped by 4 bases and J by 3 bases; unmatched bases: 9. CDR3 in DNA: TGTGCCAGCAGCACAGGACAGGGGTTTTTAACAGATACGCAGTATTTT. It translates to CASSTGQGFLTDTQYF.

Only a few counts were recorded for this clonotype. The V gene is TRBV12-3 or TRBV12-4, the J gene TRBJ2-7; D possibly corresponds to TRBD1 (5 bases). Trimming pared 5 bases from V and 2 bases from J, leaving 22 bases between. CDR3 length: 17 residues. The CDR3 reads CASSLAGLGQNPYEQYF. In nucleotides, the CDR3 is TGTGCCAGCAGTCTCGCAGGGCTCGGACAAAACCCCTACGAGCAGTACTTC.

The table lists this clonotype with a few counts. V usage is TRBV3-1 and J usage is TRBJ2-1; 11 positions match TRBD2. The trim removed 4 bases at V and 1 base at J, leaving 6 bases unmatched. The CDR3 contains 17 residues. Germline-derived CDR1 and CDR2 are LGHDT and YNNKEL (reference sequence). The CDR3 reads CASSPSVAGGSYNEQFF. DNA of the CDR3: TGTGCCAGCAGCCCTTCGGTAGCGGGGGGGTCCTACAATGAGCAGTTCTTC.

V and J are TRBV7-8 and TRBJ2-2; D is uncertain. This CDR3 has 14 amino acids. Germline CDR1 SGHVS, CDR2 FQNEAQ. V lost 5 bases and J 4 bases, leaving 11 bases between the germline ends. The CDR3 nucleotides read TGTGCCAGCAGCCCAGGACCGAGCACCGGGGAGCTGTTTTTT. It specifies CASSPGPSTGELFF.

This chain joins TRBV12-3 or TRBV12-4 and TRBJ2-3; D is perhaps TRBD2 (5 bases). The V end was cut by 3 bases, the J end by 9 bases, with 10 bases between. This CDR3 has 12 residues. CDR3 in DNA: TGTGCCAGCAGTTTGGCGGACTCAACGCAGTATTTT. It codes for CASSLADSTQYF.

This clonotype was observed a single time. V and J are TRBV12-5 and TRBJ2-4; 8 positions agree with TRBD1. The J segment lost 2 bases and the V segment lost 1 base, leaving 10 bases of the junction unmatched. The CDR3 extends over 18 amino acids. Germline V gives CDR1 LGHNT, CDR2 FRNRAP. This CDR3 reads CASGLATGGRVPKNIQYF. Here the CDR3 DNA reads TGTGCTAGTGGTTTGGCTACAGGGGGTCGAGTTCCCAAAAACATTCAGTACTTC.

This clonotype turned up a few times. This chain uses TRBV12-3 or TRBV12-4 with TRBJ1-1; D is unresolved. The CDR3 runs to 14 residues. V dropped 2 bases and J dropped 1 base, with 8 bases sitting between them. The CDR3 sequence is CASSLPGGNTEAFF. The DNA of the CDR3 is TGTGCCAGCAGTTTACCTGGAGGGAACACTGAAGCTTTCTTT.

This clonotype turned up a few times. The chain recombines TRBV9 with TRBJ2-7; 8 bases are a match to TRBD2. CDR1 and CDR2 (germline): SGDLS, YYNGEE. V dropped 6 bases and J dropped 0; count of bases not matched to a gene: 5. CDR3 length: 14 residues. CDR3 sequence: CASNAGGLSYEQYF. CDR3 DNA: TGTGCCAGCAATGCGGGGGGCCTCTCCTACGAGCAGTACTTC. Looking up the rest from reference TRBV9 and TRBJ2-7 gives the full variable domain: DSGVTQTPKHLITATGQRVTLRCSPRSGDLSVYWYQQSLDQGLQFLIQYYNGEERAKGNILERFSAQQFPDLHSELNLSSLELGDSALYFCASNAGGLSYEQYFGPGTRLTVT.

This sequence joins TRBV29-1 and TRBJ2-1; D is unclear. Trimming stripped 7 bases from V and 1 base from J, with 17 bases between. The CDR3 spans 15 residues. Germline CDR1 and CDR2: SQVTM and ANQGSEA. CDR3 loop: CSDWTASGSYNEQFF. The CDR3 coding sequence is TGCAGCGACTGGACGGCGTCCGGGTCCTACAATGAGCAGTTCTTC.

This clonotype was counted only a few times. CDR3 in amino acids: CSARAGRTTGYEQYF. The CDR3 bases are TGCAGTGCTAGAGCGGGGCGGACTACCGGCTACGAGCAGTACTTC. The gene calls are TRBV20-1 and TRBJ2-7, with a tentative D call TRBD2 (6 bases). Per germline, CDR1 DFQATT and CDR2 SNEGSKA (reference sequence). Trimming shortened V by 1 base and J by 3 bases, and 16 bases separated the two germline ends. CDR3 length equals 15 residues.

Only a few counts were recorded for this clonotype. V is TRBV7-6 and J is TRBJ2-1; unclear D gene. The V gene lost 0 bases and the J gene lost 5 bases, with 5 bases spanning the gap. There are 13 residues in the CDR3. CDR1 is SGHVS and CDR2 is FNYEAQ in the germline V gene. This CDR3 reads CASSLAENNEQFF. CDR3 nucleotide sequence: TGTGCCAGCAGCTTAGCCGAGAACAATGAGCAGTTCTTC.

There are a few counts of this clonotype. V gene TRBV20-1 combines with J gene TRBJ2-7; 7 nucleotides line up with TRBD2. This CDR3 contains 12 residues. Per the germline V gene, CDR1 is DFQATT and CDR2 is SNEGSKA (reference sequence). Trimming at V came to 0 bases and at J to 6 bases, leaving 2 bases not matched to a gene. DNA for the CDR3: TGCAGTGCTAGAGAGCGGGAGCGCGAGCAGTACTTC. Translated: CSAREREREQYF.